The subject of this entry is one TCR beta chain. There is no known antigen for this receptor. No base-level quality is on record; no much larger clone is a single base apart. TCRbeta CDR3 regions were amplified from genomic DNA by means of the immunoSEQ Assay, a bias-controlled multiplex PCR. Per the source publication's procedure: Nucleated cell counts per sample were estimated from amplification of reference gene primers within the assay. To quantify the absolute abundance of each unique TCRbeta CDR3 rearrangement, sequence reads were collapsed and filtered. For each sample, productive Simpson clonality was calculated by taking the square root of Simpson's diversity index across productive rearrangements. TCRdb obtained this table from immuneACCESS and retained in-frame rearrangements with V and J assigned. These tables miss some clones; where compared with another copy, unresolved V genes account for less than half of the shortfall, and the remainder is unexplained. That table supplies the V and J calls and clone size; D and trimming were determined from the DNA. The sample table lists a few hundred thousand clones, 80% to 95% of them with a count of one. The ten largest clonotypes hold roughly 0.9% of the sample.

Participants in the prospective study were aged about 18 to 95 years, lived in some 24 United States geographic areas, and enrolled through a virtual design. Cohort assignment in the prospective study relied on participant-reported clinical history from a screening survey and a study questionnaire. A participant counted as exposed if, within 2 weeks of entering the study, that participant had been in contact with someone who had a PCR-confirmed or clinician-diagnosed COVID-19 case. In the prospective study, whole blood, serum and a nasopharyngeal or oropharyngeal swab were collected from each participant by mobile phlebotomists. Participants in the prospective study had the option to provide additional blood draws and questionnaires over a roughly 2-month period. Before DNA extraction, blood samples from the prospective study were shipped at room temperature or frozen. V is trimmed back by 6 bases and J by 6 bases, and the junction contains 6 bases that no gene match accounts for. The CDR3 spans 13 residues, from the cysteine through the phenylalanine. Only the CDR3 region is kept as DNA, spanning 39 bases read in frame from base 1.

The sample originates from a study of blood T cell repertoires in COVID-19 (dated by TCRdb to 2019 to 2021). Turning to the overall study: Samples from collaborators originated in the United States, Italy and Spain and spanned both the acute and convalescent phases of COVID-19. The repertoires were released in a freely available public database meant as a resource for research on the immune response to SARS-CoV-2. HLA class I and class II types, where available, came from metadata supplied by the sample provider rather than from assay-based typing. The sample metadata nearly always contained a de-identified subject ID, COVID-19 status, age in years and sex. Deeply sampled blood TCRbeta repertoires from subjects exposed to, actively infected with, or recovered from COVID-19 were included in the dataset. Samples came from the ongoing ImmuneRACE study (first 160 participants) plus 1,254 subjects from 6 global collaborators. The prospective study material was composed of cDNA or gDNA derived from T cells, B-cell-depleted T cells, or PBMCs.

Study-wide conclusions, independent of this receptor: Clinical and demographic metadata were provided uncurated, with the amount varying by source and participant.

The source is a woman aged 40 to 50 who had been exposed to COVID-19. The V and J segments used are TRBV12-3 or TRBV12-4 and TRBJ1-2, and 8 junction bases match TRBD1. The sequencing input was PBMCs or T cells enriched from blood (not recorded which). CDR3 protein: CASRDRALDGYTF. The nucleotide sequence reads as follows: TGTGCCAGCAGGGACAGGGCTCTTGATGGCTACACCTTC.